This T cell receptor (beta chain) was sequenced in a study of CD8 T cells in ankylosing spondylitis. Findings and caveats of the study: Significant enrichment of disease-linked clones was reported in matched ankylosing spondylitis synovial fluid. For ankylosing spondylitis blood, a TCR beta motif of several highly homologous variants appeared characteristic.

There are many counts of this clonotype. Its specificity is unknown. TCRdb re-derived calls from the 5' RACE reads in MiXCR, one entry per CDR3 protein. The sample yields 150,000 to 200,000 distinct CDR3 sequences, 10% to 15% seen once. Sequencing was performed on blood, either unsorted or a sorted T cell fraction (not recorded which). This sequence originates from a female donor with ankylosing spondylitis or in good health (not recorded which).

The CDR3 loop is CASSLGNEQYF. CDR3 DNA: TGTGCCAGCAGTTTAGGTAACGAGCAGTACTTC. The genes are TRBV27 and TRBJ2-7; D not certain. The V end lost 2 bases, the J end lost 5 bases, and 4 bases lay between the germline ends. Germline CDR1 reads MNHEY; CDR2 reads SMNVEV (reference sequence). The CDR3 consists of 11 residues.